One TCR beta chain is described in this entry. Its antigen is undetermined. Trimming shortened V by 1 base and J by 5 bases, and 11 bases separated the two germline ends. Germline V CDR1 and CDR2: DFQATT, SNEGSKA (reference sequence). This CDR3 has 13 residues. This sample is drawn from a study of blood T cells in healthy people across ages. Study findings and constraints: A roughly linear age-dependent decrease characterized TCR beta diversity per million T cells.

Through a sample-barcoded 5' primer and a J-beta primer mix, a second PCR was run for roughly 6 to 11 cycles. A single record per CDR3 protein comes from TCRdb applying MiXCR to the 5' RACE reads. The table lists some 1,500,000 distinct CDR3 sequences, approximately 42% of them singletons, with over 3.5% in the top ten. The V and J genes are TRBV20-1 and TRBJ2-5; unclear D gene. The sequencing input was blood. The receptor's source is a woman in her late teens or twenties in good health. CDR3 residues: CSARVTAWETQYF. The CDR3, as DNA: TGCAGTGCTAGAGTCACAGCATGGGAGACCCAGTACTTC.